These 18 T cell receptor beta chains were all obtained from the same sample, sequenced in a study of regulatory T cells in long-lasting Graves disease. Building the TCR beta libraries relied on iRepertoire HTBI primers, and CDR3 regions underwent Arm-PCR. TCRdb re-called the multiplex PCR reads with MiXCR, one entry per CDR3 protein. This sample has roughly 300,000 distinct CDR3 sequences; around 20% occur once, and the top ten carry about 29%. The time point here: persistent/refractory GD, antithyroid drugs over 5 years with positive TRAb. PBMC RNA served as the TCR library source. This specimen consisted of peripheral blood mononuclear cells (PBMCs), obtained when the disease was refractory, from a patient treated with antithyroid drugs. The receptors were gathered from a female donor with Graves disease.

This clonotype was observed at least ten times. The chain has TRBV20-1 and TRBJ1-1; perhaps TRBD1 as D (5 bases). The CDR3 consists of 14 residues. V was shortened by 5 bases and J by 2 bases, with 15 bases between the two germline ends. Germline CDR1 DFQATT, CDR2 SNEGSKA (reference sequence). CDR3 region: CSASQGAGNTEAFF. CDR3 nucleotide sequence: TGCAGTGCTTCCCAGGGAGCTGGAAACACTGAAGCTTTCTTT.

The table lists this clonotype with many counts. The rearrangement joins TRBV30 to TRBJ1-4; D is uncertain. V dropped 1 base and J dropped 7 bases, with 7 bases sitting between them. Germline values: CDR1 GTSNPN, CDR2 SVGIG (reference sequence). The CDR3 sequence is 12 residues long. CDR3 coding DNA: TGTGCCTGGAGTGCCCTCGGTGAAAAACTGTTTTTT. Encoded protein: CAWSALGEKLFF.

The table lists this clonotype with many counts. The chain has TRBV3-1 and TRBJ1-2; no firm D call. The CDR3 has 16 residues. Trimming shortened V by 4 bases and J by 3 bases, and 18 bases separated the two germline ends. Germline CDR1 LGHDT, CDR2 YNNKEL (reference sequence). The DNA of the CDR3 is TGTGCCAGCAGCCGACGAACGGTTCTCGGGGACTATGGCTACACCTTC. It yields the protein CASSRRTVLGDYGYTF. The full variable domain, with the rest looked up from reference TRBV3-1 and TRBJ1-2, is DTAVSQTPKYLVTQMGNDKSIKCEQNLGHDTMYWYKQDSKKFLKIMFSYNNKELIINETVPNRFSPKSPDKAHLNLHINSLELGDSAVYFCASSRRTVLGDYGYTFGSGTRLTVV.

The sample holds many counts of this clonotype. The chain recombines TRBV25-1 with TRBJ2-5; D is ambiguous. The V end was cut by 3 bases, the J end by 5 bases, with 13 bases between. Germline CDR1 is MGHDK and CDR2 is SYGVNS. CDR3 size: 14 residues. As DNA, the CDR3 is TGTGCCAGCAGTGACCCTGCAGGTCAGGAGACCCAGTACTTC. Protein: CASSDPAGQETQYF.

About this clonotype itself: An end of the junction differs from the germline gene, which may be a read error. The gene calls are TRBV11-2 and TRBJ1-1; no firm D call. The CDR3 totals 17 residues. The germline V gene has CDR1 SGHAT and CDR2 FQNNGV. The CDR3 sequence: CASSSPFLAGINTEALF. CDR3 nucleotide sequence: TGTGCCAGCAGCTCTCCTTTTCTTGCAGGAATTAACACTGAAGCTCTCTTT.

This clonotype was picked up many times. The chain links TRBV11-2 to TRBJ2-4; 13 positions match TRBD2. The CDR3 sequence is 18 residues long. CDR1 is SGHAT, CDR2 FQNNGV, per germline. V trimming: 1 base; J trimming: 5 bases; junction bases outside the gene matches: 8. The CDR3 protein is CASSLGTGTSGAENIQYF. The DNA for the CDR3 is TGTGCCAGCAGCTTAGGAACCGGGACTAGCGGGGCAGAAAACATTCAGTACTTC.

At least ten counts were recorded for this clonotype. The CDR3 nucleotides are TGTGCCAGCAGCTCCCCCACGGTTGGCTACACCTTC. Protein product: CASSSPTVGYTF. The J gene is TRBJ1-2, the V gene TRBV7-9, with D hard to call. Per germline, CDR1 SEHNR and CDR2 FQNEAQ (reference sequence). V dropped 4 bases and J dropped 7 bases, with 10 bases sitting between them. The CDR3 is 12 residues long.

This chain joins TRBV20-1 and TRBJ2-5; 9 nucleotides align to TRBD1. This CDR3 region has 14 residues. CDR1 is DFQATT, CDR2 SNEGSKA, per germline (reference sequence). V dropped 5 bases and J dropped 3; count of bases not matched to a gene: 7. CDR3 nucleotide sequence: TGCAGTGCTGGGGGGACAGGGCGGGAAGAGACCCAGTACTTC. Amino acid sequence: CSAGGTGREETQYF.

This clonotype was counted ten times or more. This chain links TRBV5-1 with TRBJ1-2, with 9 nucleotides matching TRBD1. CDR3 length equals 18 residues. V dropped 1 base and J dropped 5; count of bases not matched to a gene: 15. Germline lookup yields CDR1 SGHRS and CDR2 YFSETQ. The CDR3 DNA is TGCGCCAGCAGCTTGACCGTCCCGGGACAGGGTTTCTCTTATGGCTACACCTTC. As protein: CASSLTVPGQGFSYGYTF.

This clonotype has just a few counts. The chain joins TRBV7-2 to TRBJ2-5; 8 nucleotides line up with TRBD2. V shed 9 bases, J shed 3 bases, and the junction held 6 bases outside the gene matches. There are 13 residues in the CDR3. Germline loops: CDR1 SGHTA, CDR2 FQGNSA. This CDR3 is CASLAGPEETQYF. CDR3 sequence (DNA): TGTGCCAGTTTAGCGGGACCTGAAGAGACCCAGTACTTC.

The chain carries TRBV20-1 and TRBJ2-5; D gene unclear. V was pared by 3 bases and J by 5 bases, with 13 bases between. The CDR3 spans 13 residues. The germline CDR1 and CDR2 sequences are DFQATT and SNEGSKA (reference sequence). CDR3 nucleotides: TGCAGTGCTAGCCTGCCGGGCCGGGAGACCCAGTACTTC. Amino acids: CSASLPGRETQYF.

This clonotype turned up a few times. The chain combines TRBV2 with TRBJ2-5; D is undetermined. CDR1 and CDR2 from the germline V gene are SNHLY and FYNNEI. The CDR3 contains 15 residues. Between the trimmed V and J ends, which lost 2 bases and 4 bases, there was a span of 14 bases. In DNA form, the CDR3 reads TGTGCCAGCAGTGAAAGTAGGGTGCTGCGAGAGACCCAGTACTTC. Its translation: CASSESRVLRETQYF.

In its sample, this clonotype was seen many times. The V and J genes are TRBV20-1 and TRBJ2-7, with D tentatively TRBD1 (6 bases). This CDR3 is 15 amino acids long. Trimming removed 0 bases from V and 5 bases from J, with 17 bases in between. Germline CDR1 DFQATT, CDR2 SNEGSKA (reference sequence). The DNA of the CDR3 is TGCAGTGCTAGAGATCAAAGGGGTAGGGGGAACGAGCAGTACTTC. It codes for CSARDQRGRGNEQYF.

This clonotype was counted ten times or more. CDR3 sequence: CASSYSSTGDTEAFF. The CDR3 DNA reads as TGTGCCAGCAGTTACTCGAGTACAGGTGACACTGAAGCTTTCTTT. The chain employs TRBV6-5 and TRBJ1-1; tentatively, D is TRBD1 (5 bases). Per germline, CDR1 MNHEY and CDR2 SVGAGI. Trimming left V 0 bases short and J 3 bases short, with 11 bases between. The CDR3 has 15 residues.

J is TRBJ1-2 and V is TRBV20-1, with D tentatively TRBD1 (6 bases). The length of the CDR3 is 17 residues. Deletions cut 0 bases from V and 2 bases from J, with 19 bases between. The germline gives CDR1 DFQATT, CDR2 SNEGSKA (reference sequence). CDR3 in DNA: TGCAGTGCTAGAGATCGGGGGCGAGGAGTTCCAAACTATGGCTACACCTTC. Its translation: CSARDRGRGVPNYGYTF.

This clonotype was counted between two and nine times. The chain combines TRBV5-1 with TRBJ1-1; tentatively, D is TRBD1 (6 bases). Trimming took off 0 bases at V and 5 bases at J, with 20 bases between the two ends. The CDR3 is made up of 17 amino acids. Germline V gene sequence: CDR1 SGHRS, CDR2 YFSETQ. In DNA, the CDR3 is TGCGCCAGCAGCTTGGCGGGGGGCTTCGATGGTGGGACTGAAGCTTTCTTT. This gives the protein CASSLAGGFDGGTEAFF.

This clonotype came up a few times. The V gene is TRBV5-1, the J gene TRBJ2-2; D remains ambiguous. CDR3 size: 14 residues. Trimming shortened V by 6 bases and J by 9 bases, and 18 bases separated the two germline ends. Germline-derived CDR1 and CDR2 are SGHRS and YFSETQ. As DNA, the CDR3 is TGCGCCAGCACTTGGGCAACACAAGGCCGGGAGCTGTTTTTT. This sequence encodes CASTWATQGRELFF.

This clonotype was counted only a few times. The rearrangement uses TRBV5-1 and TRBJ2-1; no clear D. This CDR3 is 13 amino acids long. V lost 0 bases to trimming and J lost 4 bases, with 5 bases between them. Germline CDR1 SGHRS, CDR2 YFSETQ. The CDR3 DNA is TGCGCCAGCAGCTTGGACTCTTACAATGAGCAGTTCTTC. This sequence encodes CASSLDSYNEQFF. The full variable domain, rest sourced from reference TRBV5-1 and TRBJ2-1, is KAGVTQTPRYLIKTRGQQVTLSCSPISGHRSVSWYQQTPGQGLQFLFEYFSETQRNKGNFPGRFSGRQFSNSRSEMNVSTLELGDSALYLCASSLDSYNEQFFGPGTRLTVL.